Each of the 3 T cell receptor beta chains below was sequenced from the same sample in a study of human T cells and chemical hapten exposure. From whole blood left unfractionated, total RNA was extracted. Using its own MiXCR run on the 5' RACE reads, TCRdb lists one record per CDR3 protein. The table shows some 150,000 distinct CDR3 sequences, with 4.1% occurring only once. The receptors were sampled from a female donor in good health.

This clonotype has just a few counts. This chain links TRBV2 with TRBJ2-3; TRBD2 aligns across 7 bases. With V trimmed by 4 bases and J by 2 bases, 6 bases remained unmatched. The CDR3 loop spans 15 amino acids. Germline V CDR1 and CDR2: SNHLY, FYNNEI. The CDR3 loop is CASSVLRGNTDTQYF. The DNA of the CDR3 is TGTGCCAGCAGTGTTTTGCGGGGGAACACAGATACGCAGTATTTT.

This clonotype has just a few counts. CDR3 residues: CASSVFGGPSYEQYF. The CDR3 bases are TGTGCCAGCAGCGTATTCGGCGGTCCTAGCTACGAGCAGTACTTC. The rearrangement links TRBV9 to TRBJ2-7; D unresolved. The CDR3 spans 15 residues. V was clipped by 1 base and J by 3 bases, with 14 bases between them. The germline gives CDR1 SGDLS, CDR2 YYNGEE.

The V call is TRBV2, the J call TRBJ2-7; no clear D. The V gene lost 4 bases and the J gene lost 12 bases, with 13 bases spanning the gap. CDR1 is SNHLY, CDR2 FYNNEI, per germline. The CDR3 extends over 11 amino acids. CDR3 residues: CASSGSLWRYF. In nucleotides, the CDR3 is TGTGCCAGCAGTGGGTCTCTTTGGCGGTACTTC. Complete variable domain (other parts from reference TRBV2 and TRBJ2-7): EPEVTQTPSHQVTQMGQEVILRCVPISNHLYFYWYRQILGQKVEFLVSFYNNEISEKSEIFDDQFSVERPDGSNFTLKIRSTKLEDSAMYFCASSGSLWRYFGPGTRLTVT.